This is a list of T cell receptor beta chains from one sample in a study of a mutant IDH1 vaccine in newly diagnosed glioma. The table came from immunoSEQ multiplex PCR; TCRdb's copy has only in-frame clones and leaves some out. Of 50,000 to 70,000 clones listed, 80% to 90% were seen once; the top ten hold about 4%. For these receptors, no antigen is known. Sequencing was performed on PBMCs, taken from a glioma patient whose treatment included an IDH1 peptide vaccine. The receptors shown here come from a man aged 30 to 45 with glioma. Both conserved end residues are part of each CDR3. A D gene is named only where the DNA matches it firmly. Rows give clone size only sometimes, using once, few, many, or a class for an expanded clone.

d_gene: NA
v_gene: TRBV5-1
abundance: NA
j_gene: TRBJ2-3
CDR3nt: TGCGCCAGCAGCTTGGAGGTAGGGACCACAGATACGCAGTATTTT
CDR3aa: CASSLEVGTTDTQYF

d_gene: TRBD1
v_gene: TRBV2
abundance: NA
j_gene: TRBJ1-1
CDR3nt: TGTGCCAGCAGTCGGCGACCGGGACAGGGGGCATCAGTCACTGAAGCTTTCTTT
CDR3aa: CASSRRPGQGASVTEAFF

d_gene: NA
v_gene: TRBV13
abundance: NA
j_gene: TRBJ2-1
CDR3nt: TGTGCCAGCTGGTCTCGAGGAACCTATCGCAATGAGCAGTTCTTC
CDR3aa: CASWSRGTYRNEQFF

d_gene: TRBD1
v_gene: TRBV28
abundance: once
j_gene: TRBJ1-2
CDR3nt: TGTGCCAGCAGTTTGGGGACAGGGACTTATGGCTACACCTTC
CDR3aa: CASSLGTGTYGYTF

d_gene: NA
v_gene: TRBV28
abundance: NA
j_gene: TRBJ2-7
CDR3nt: TGTGCCACTAACGATGTCGAGCAGTACTTC
CDR3aa: CATNDVEQYF

d_gene: NA
v_gene: TRBV7-9
abundance: NA
j_gene: TRBJ2-5
CDR3nt: TGTGCCAGCAGCCGACGAACTCAGGGTTGGGGGGAGGAGACCCAGTACTTC
CDR3aa: CASSRRTQGWGEETQYF

d_gene: NA
v_gene: TRBV7-9
abundance: NA
j_gene: TRBJ1-1
CDR3nt: TGTGCCAGCAGCTTACCCTATTTGCAGAACACTGAAGCTTTCTTT
CDR3aa: CASSLPYLQNTEAFF

d_gene: TRBD2
v_gene: TRBV11-1
abundance: NA
j_gene: TRBJ2-6
CDR3nt: TGTGCCAGCATCGGTTACCAGTTCGGCGGGGGTCCTGGGGCCAACGTCCTGACTTTC
CDR3aa: CASIGYQFGGGPGANVLTF

d_gene: NA
v_gene: TRBV4-1
abundance: NA
j_gene: TRBJ2-3
CDR3nt: TGCGCCAGCAGCCAAGTGAGACAGGCTTTCACAGATACGCAGTATTTT
CDR3aa: CASSQVRQAFTDTQYF

d_gene: NA
v_gene: TRBV10-3
abundance: NA
j_gene: TRBJ2-1
CDR3nt: TGTGCCATCAGTGCCTCCGGGACGGTCAATGAGCAGTTCTTC
CDR3aa: CAISASGTVNEQFF

d_gene: TRBD1
v_gene: TRBV5-8
abundance: NA
j_gene: TRBJ1-5
CDR3nt: TGTGCCAGCAGCCGTCGACAGGGAGGACAGCCCCAGCATTTT
CDR3aa: CASSRRQGGQPQHF

d_gene: NA
v_gene: TRBV5-1
abundance: NA
j_gene: TRBJ2-1
CDR3nt: TGCGCCAGCAGCTCGGGTCGCTACAATGAGCAGTTCTTC
CDR3aa: CASSSGRYNEQFF

d_gene: TRBD1
v_gene: TRBV9
abundance: few
j_gene: TRBJ1-4
CDR3nt: TGTGCCAGCAGCGTAGCCGACTCACAGGGGGCAAGAAGTGAAAAACTGTTTTTT
CDR3aa: CASSVADSQGARSEKLFF

d_gene: NA
v_gene: TRBV5-1
abundance: NA
j_gene: TRBJ1-5
CDR3nt: TGCGCCAGCAGCCCGGGGGGAGGAAATAGCAATCAGCCCCAGCATTTT
CDR3aa: CASSPGGGNSNQPQHF

d_gene: NA
v_gene: TRBV27
abundance: NA
j_gene: TRBJ2-2
CDR3nt: TGTGCCAGCAGTTCCTCAAGGGACCCGAGAACCGGGGAGCTGTTTTTT
CDR3aa: CASSSSRDPRTGELFF

d_gene: NA
v_gene: TRBV9
abundance: NA
j_gene: TRBJ2-7
CDR3nt: TGTGCCAGCAGCGTAGTAGGGGGGCTCTACGAGCAGTACTTC
CDR3aa: CASSVVGGLYEQYF

d_gene: NA
v_gene: TRBV29-1
abundance: NA
j_gene: TRBJ1-1
CDR3nt: TGCAGCGTTGAAGATATGTCGGGGAACACTGAAGCTTTCTTT
CDR3aa: CSVEDMSGNTEAFF

d_gene: TRBD1
v_gene: TRBV7-9
abundance: few
j_gene: TRBJ1-1
CDR3nt: TGTGCCAGCAGCACCATAATCGGACAGGGGAAAACTGAAGCTTTCTTT
CDR3aa: CASSTIIGQGKTEAFF

d_gene: NA
v_gene: TRBV27
abundance: once
j_gene: TRBJ2-7
CDR3nt: TGTGCCAGCAGTTCATTAAGCCGCTACGAGCAGTACTTC
CDR3aa: CASSSLSRYEQYF

d_gene: TRBD2
v_gene: TRBV7-9
abundance: NA
j_gene: TRBJ2-1
CDR3nt: TGTGCCAGCAGCTCCGGGCTAGCGGGGGGGCCCTACTCCTACAATGAGCAGTTCTTC
CDR3aa: CASSSGLAGGPYSYNEQFF

d_gene: TRBD1
v_gene: TRBV10-2
abundance: NA
j_gene: TRBJ1-2
CDR3nt: TGCGCCAGCAGTGTGGGGACAGGGGGTGGCTACACCTTC
CDR3aa: CASSVGTGGGYTF

d_gene: TRBD2
v_gene: TRBV6-4
abundance: NA
j_gene: TRBJ2-2
CDR3nt: TGTGCCAGCAGCGGGACTAGCGAAAACACCGGGGAGCTGTTTTTT
CDR3aa: CASSGTSENTGELFF

d_gene: NA
v_gene: TRBV7-6
abundance: NA
j_gene: TRBJ1-1
CDR3nt: TGTGCCAGCAGCTTAGAGGCGGGAATCACTGAAGCTTTCTTT
CDR3aa: CASSLEAGITEAFF

d_gene: NA
v_gene: TRBV5-1
abundance: NA
j_gene: TRBJ2-3
CDR3nt: TGCGCCAGCAGCTTGTCCGCTAGCGTAGATACGCAGTATTTT
CDR3aa: CASSLSASVDTQYF

d_gene: TRBD1
v_gene: TRBV5-1
abundance: NA
j_gene: TRBJ2-7
CDR3nt: TGCGCCAGTCGGACAGGTGTTTCCTACGAGCAGTACTTC
CDR3aa: CASRTGVSYEQYF

d_gene: NA
v_gene: TRBV13
abundance: NA
j_gene: TRBJ1-6
CDR3nt: TGTGCCAGCAGCTCCCAGGGAACCCTCCACTTT
CDR3aa: CASSSQGTLHF

d_gene: NA
v_gene: TRBV9
abundance: NA
j_gene: TRBJ1-2
CDR3nt: TGTGCCAGCAGCGTAGGGGGCTATGGCTACACCTTC
CDR3aa: CASSVGGYGYTF

d_gene: NA
v_gene: TRBV6-1
abundance: NA
j_gene: TRBJ2-3
CDR3nt: TGTGCCAGCAGTGAAGCCCGAACAGATACGCAGTATTTT
CDR3aa: CASSEARTDTQYF

d_gene: NA
v_gene: TRBV2
abundance: once
j_gene: TRBJ2-5
CDR3nt: TGTGCCAGCAAGGGAGGCTCGGAGACCCAGTACTTC
CDR3aa: CASKGGSETQYF

d_gene: NA
v_gene: TRBV12-5
abundance: NA
j_gene: TRBJ2-5
CDR3nt: TGTGCTAGTGGTTTGGATTATGAGACCCAGTACTTC
CDR3aa: CASGLDYETQYF

d_gene: NA
v_gene: TRBV6-1
abundance: NA
j_gene: TRBJ2-3
CDR3nt: TGTGCCAGCAGCCTCTGGGGGGCGATAGATACGCAGTATTTT
CDR3aa: CASSLWGAIDTQYF

d_gene: TRBD1
v_gene: TRBV19
abundance: NA
j_gene: TRBJ2-3
CDR3nt: TGTGCCAGTAGTAAGCCGGGACAGGGGGCAGATACGCAGTATTTT
CDR3aa: CASSKPGQGADTQYF

d_gene: NA
v_gene: TRBV5-1
abundance: NA
j_gene: TRBJ2-2
CDR3nt: TGCGCCAGCAGCTTGGGAGGGACCGGGGAGCTGTTTTTT
CDR3aa: CASSLGGTGELFF

d_gene: NA
v_gene: TRBV6-6
abundance: NA
j_gene: TRBJ1-4
CDR3nt: TGTGCCAGCAGAACCGGGGAAAAACTGTTTTTT
CDR3aa: CASRTGEKLFF

d_gene: NA
v_gene: TRBV19
abundance: NA
j_gene: TRBJ1-1
CDR3nt: TGTGCCAGTAATATGGTAGTGAACACTGAAGCTTTCTTT
CDR3aa: CASNMVVNTEAFF

d_gene: NA
v_gene: TRBV6-1
abundance: NA
j_gene: TRBJ1-5
CDR3nt: TGTGCCAGCAGTCTGCAGGAAAATCAGCCCCAGCATTTT
CDR3aa: CASSLQENQPQHF

d_gene: NA
v_gene: TRBV7-2
abundance: once
j_gene: TRBJ2-6
CDR3nt: TGTGCCAGCACTGCGCAGGCGGAAGGGGCCAACGTCCTGACTTTC
CDR3aa: CASTAQAEGANVLTF

d_gene: NA
v_gene: TRBV19
abundance: NA
j_gene: TRBJ2-2
CDR3nt: TGTGCCAGTAGTATCAAGGGGGCCGGGGAGCTGTTTTTT
CDR3aa: CASSIKGAGELFF

d_gene: NA
v_gene: TRBV19
abundance: NA
j_gene: TRBJ2-3
CDR3nt: TGTGCCAGTAGTACTGGGTTTACAGATACGCAGTATTTT
CDR3aa: CASSTGFTDTQYF

d_gene: NA
v_gene: TRBV9
abundance: once
j_gene: TRBJ2-1
CDR3nt: TGTGCCAGCAGCGTAGCCAGCTCCAGCTCCTACAATGAGCAGTTCTTC
CDR3aa: CASSVASSSSYNEQFF

d_gene: TRBD2
v_gene: TRBV19
abundance: NA
j_gene: TRBJ2-4
CDR3nt: TGTGCCAGTAGTATAGATAATAGCGGGGGTGCCAAAAACATTCAGTACTTC
CDR3aa: CASSIDNSGGAKNIQYF

d_gene: TRBD1
v_gene: TRBV30
abundance: NA
j_gene: TRBJ2-7
CDR3nt: TGTGCCTGGAACAACCCCGGGACAGGAATAACCTACGAGCAGTACTTC
CDR3aa: CAWNNPGTGITYEQYF

d_gene: NA
v_gene: TRBV5-6
abundance: NA
j_gene: TRBJ1-5
CDR3nt: TGTGCCAGCAGCCTCCGGGGTCAGCCCCAGCATTTT
CDR3aa: CASSLRGQPQHF

d_gene: TRBD1
v_gene: TRBV19
abundance: NA
j_gene: TRBJ1-5
CDR3nt: TGTGCCAGTAGTATCAGGGACAGACCTAATCAGCCCCAGCATTTT
CDR3aa: CASSIRDRPNQPQHF

d_gene: TRBD1
v_gene: TRBV7-8
abundance: NA
j_gene: TRBJ2-7
CDR3nt: TGTGCCAGCAGCATGCAACAGGGGGCTCGGGAGCAGTACTTC
CDR3aa: CASSMQQGAREQYF